This T cell receptor beta chain was observed in a study of shared clonotypes between healthy human individuals. An assay was performed, and its level was deep. Here immunoSEQ multiplex PCR was the method, and the copy in TCRdb shows in-frame clones only, minus some. The table lists about 490,000 clones, about 79% of them singletons, with over 10% in the top ten. This CDR3 comprises 16 residues. CDR1 is SGDLS, CDR2 YYNGEE, per germline. With 0 bases removed from V and 0 bases from J, the gap between germline ends came to 13 bases. On this clone itself: Antigen unknown.

Overall study findings and caveats: Among donors, sharing of clonotypes was expected to be affected by sequencing depth.

The gene calls are TRBV9 and TRBJ2-7, with a possible D match to TRBD2 (6 bases). The receptor was derived from a woman aged 35 to 49 in good health. Some clones in this sample may be carry-over from other donors' samples. Material: PBMCs. DNA of the CDR3: TGTGCCAGCAGCGTAGGCCCTAGCGCAAGCTCCTACGAGCAGTACTTC. Translated: CASSVGPSASSYEQYF.